The 24 T cell receptor beta chains below were found in one sample sequenced in a study of patients and donors after allogeneic stem cell transplantation. TCRdb reprocessed the RT-PCR reads with MiXCR, giving one entry per CDR3 protein. The data contain hundreds of thousands of distinct CDR3 sequences, around 15% of them singletons. Sequenced material: blood, either unsorted or a sorted T cell fraction (not recorded which). These receptors all come from a human donor who was either an allogeneic HSCT recipient or a stem cell or donor lymphocyte infusion donor (not recorded which). It is not recorded whose cells these are; they may come from a transplant donor.

This clonotype turned up a few times. This chain connects TRBV20-1 to TRBJ2-7, with TRBD1 as a possible D gene (5 bases). The germline gives CDR1 DFQATT, CDR2 SNEGSKA (reference sequence). This CDR3 has 14 residues. Trimming pared 2 bases from V and 3 bases from J, leaving 14 bases between. In nucleotides, the CDR3 is TGCAGTGCTAGACCGGACACAACTAACTACGAGCAGTACTTC. It encodes CSARPDTTNYEQYF.

The V and J genes are TRBV14 and TRBJ1-2, with TRBD1 matching over 8 bases. Germline V gene lookup returns CDR1 SGHDN and CDR2 FVKESK. Trimming at V came to 4 bases and at J to 4 bases, leaving 8 bases not matched to a gene. CDR3 length: 15 amino acids. CDR3: CASSRDRTTGYGYTF. The CDR3 DNA follows: TGTGCCAGCAGCCGGGACAGGACCACTGGCTATGGCTACACCTTC.

This clonotype has a count of ten or more. The CDR3 sequence: CATSGKGLVSTQYF. The DNA for the CDR3 is TGTGCCACCAGTGGTAAGGGGCTTGTGAGTACGCAGTATTTT. The rearrangement joins TRBV24-1 to TRBJ2-3, with D possibly matching TRBD1 (5 bases). With 5 bases removed from V and 8 bases from J, the gap between germline ends came to 16 bases. Germline V gene lookup returns CDR1 KGHDR and CDR2 SFDVKD. The CDR3 has 14 amino acids.

The chain carries TRBV20-1 and TRBJ1-2; 9 bases fit TRBD1. With 4 bases clipped from V and 8 bases from J, the junction kept 11 bases outside the gene matches. The CDR3 loop spans 14 amino acids. The germline CDR1 and CDR2 sequences are DFQATT and SNEGSKA (reference sequence). The CDR3 region is CSANPGQGLGGYTF. In DNA, the CDR3 is TGCAGTGCTAATCCGGGACAGGGTTTGGGGGGCTACACCTTC.

This clonotype was seen only a few times. The chain uses TRBV12-3 or TRBV12-4 and TRBJ2-1; D is unresolved. V shed 3 bases and J shed 6 bases, with 12 bases lying between them. This CDR3 comprises 14 residues. DNA for the CDR3: TGTGCCAGCAGTTTCCACACAGTTTCCAATGAGCAGTTCTTC. Translated, it gives CASSFHTVSNEQFF.

This clonotype was picked up many times. The chain couples TRBV5-1 to TRBJ2-7; TRBD1 matches at 10 bases. V shed 3 bases, J shed 1 base, and the junction held 1 base outside the gene matches. The CDR3 runs to 14 residues. Germline lookup yields CDR1 SGHRS and CDR2 YFSETQ. The CDR3 loop reads CASSWDRGSYEQYF. For the CDR3, the DNA is TGCGCCAGCAGCTGGGACAGGGGATCCTACGAGCAGTACTTC.

In this sample, this clonotype turned up many times. The rearrangement links TRBV29-1 to TRBJ2-5; the D gene is possibly TRBD1 (5 bases). The CDR3 extends over 15 amino acids. Germline CDR1 is SQVTM and CDR2 is ANQGSEA. V lost 5 bases to trimming and J lost 4 bases, with 20 bases between them. The CDR3 DNA is TGCAGCGTTACAACTCACACCCGCAGGGCAGAGACCCAGTACTTC. Translation: CSVTTHTRRAETQYF.

The sample holds many counts of this clonotype. The gene calls are TRBV5-1 and TRBJ1-1; 7 nucleotides line up with TRBD1. Trimming removed 6 bases from V and 5 bases from J; junction bases left unmatched: 10. The CDR3 totals 14 residues. Germline CDR1 SGHRS, CDR2 YFSETQ. CDR3 DNA sequence: TGCGCCAGCAAATGGACCCAGGGGGGTACTGAAGCTTTCTTT. Translated, it gives CASKWTQGGTEAFF.

This clonotype was recorded at least ten times. This sequence joins TRBV12-3 or TRBV12-4 and TRBJ1-1; TRBD1 aligns across 7 bases. The CDR3 contains 16 residues. Trimming removed 5 bases from V and 1 base from J; junction bases left unmatched: 10. In DNA form, the CDR3 reads TGTGCCAGCAGTGCAGAAAAGGGACAGTCGAACACTGAAGCTTTCTTT. This gives the protein CASSAEKGQSNTEAFF.

CDR3 coding DNA: TGTGCCAGCAGCCAACTAGGACAGGGGGGTGAAAAACTGTTTTTT. It codes for CASSQLGQGGEKLFF. The chain links TRBV3-1 to TRBJ1-4, with 10 bases identical to TRBD1. The CDR3 is 15 amino acids. After removal of 2 bases from V and 7 bases from J, the junction contained 4 bases not matched to a gene. CDR1 is LGHDT and CDR2 is YNNKEL in the germline V gene (reference sequence).

This clonotype has only a few counts. The J gene is TRBJ2-3, the V gene TRBV28; D call uncertain. The CDR3 length is 15 residues. Germline loops: CDR1 MDHEN, CDR2 SYDVKM. V lost 8 bases and J 1 base, leaving 16 bases between the germline ends. The CDR3 DNA follows: TGTGCCAGCCGCCCTGACTTTTCCCGCACAGATACGCAGTATTTT. Its translation: CASRPDFSRTDTQYF.

The chain employs TRBV4-2 and TRBJ1-3, with a weak D call TRBD1 (6 bases). The length of the CDR3 is 14 residues. V was cut by 4 bases and J by 3 bases, with 10 bases left in between. The germline V gene has CDR1 LGHNA and CDR2 YNFKEQ. The CDR3 loop reads CASSPYRDGNTIYF. The CDR3 region has the DNA TGTGCCAGCAGCCCATACAGGGATGGAAACACCATATATTTT.

This clonotype was detected a few times. The chain uses TRBV7-9 and TRBJ1-5; D may be TRBD1 (5 bases). V shed 5 bases and J shed 16 bases, with 18 bases lying between them. The CDR3 has 12 amino acids. Germline V gives CDR1 SEHNR, CDR2 FQNEAQ (reference sequence). In nucleotides, the CDR3 is TGTGCCAGCAGCCAGGGACCGTCTAGTGTCCATTTT. Translation: CASSQGPSSVHF.

Ten or more counts support this clonotype. The gene calls are TRBV4-3 and TRBJ2-1; 7 nucleotides line up with TRBD2. The germline V gene has CDR1 LGHNA and CDR2 YSLEER. The junction had 4 bases not matched to a gene; V was cut back by 0 bases and J by 2 bases. The CDR3 length is 16 residues. DNA of the CDR3: TGCGCCAGCAGCCAAGAGGGGGGGGGTACCTACAATGAGCAGTTCTTC. It encodes CASSQEGGGTYNEQFF.

The chain carries TRBV2 and TRBJ2-1; TRBD1 matches 9 bases. Germline assignment: CDR1 SNHLY and CDR2 FYNNEI. The CDR3 runs to 11 residues. V shed 6 bases and J 14 bases; nucleotides not matched to a gene: 5. The CDR3 DNA follows: TGTGCCAGCAGGGGACAGGGAGTGAAGTTCTTC. Its protein product is CASRGQGVKFF.

This clonotype has more than one count but fewer than ten. V is TRBV11-3 and J is TRBJ1-1; D is unresolved. Per germline, CDR1 SGHNT and CDR2 YENEEA. The germline V and J ends were trimmed by 5 bases and 3 bases, with 7 bases remaining between them. The CDR3 contains 12 residues. As DNA, the CDR3 is TGTGCCAGCAGCCAAAGGGACACTGAAGCTTTCTTT. Amino acid sequence: CASSQRDTEAFF. Based on the CDR3 plus reference TRBV11-3 and TRBJ1-1, the full variable domain is EAGVVQSPRYKIIEKKQPVAFWCNPISGHNTLYWYLQNLGQGPELLIRYENEEAVDDSQLPKDRFSAERLKGVDSTLKIQPAELGDSAVYLCASSQRDTEAFFGQGTRLTVV.

J is TRBJ2-7 and V is TRBV28; 8 bases fit TRBD2. CDR3 size: 14 residues. Germline CDR1 is MDHEN and CDR2 is SYDVKM. V gave up 3 bases and J gave up 6 bases; unmatched junction bases: 7. The CDR3: CASSLVGLGREQYF. CDR3 coding DNA: TGTGCCAGCAGTTTGGTGGGACTAGGTCGCGAGCAGTACTTC.

This clonotype was detected many times. The chain carries TRBV7-6 and TRBJ2-6, with unresolved D. Germline V CDR1 and CDR2: SGHVS, FNYEAQ. The CDR3 sequence is 15 residues long. Trimming stripped 1 base from V and 0 bases from J, with 4 bases between. The CDR3 bases are TGTGCCAGCAGCTTAGAGAGCTCTGGGGCCAACGTCCTGACTTTC. Its translation: CASSLESSGANVLTF.

The chain couples TRBV12-3 or TRBV12-4 to TRBJ2-7, with 7 bases identical to TRBD1. V gave up 3 bases and J gave up 2 bases; unmatched junction bases: 4. CDR3 size: 14 residues. The CDR3 DNA sequence: TGTGCCAGCAGTTTTGGACAGGTGACCTACGAGCAGTACTTC. Translation gives CASSFGQVTYEQYF.

The sample holds many counts of this clonotype. The rearrangement uses TRBV7-9 and TRBJ2-1; 8 bases line up with TRBD2. Germline CDR1 SEHNR, CDR2 FQNEAQ (reference sequence). This CDR3 has 16 residues. V lost 5 bases, J lost 0 bases, and 6 bases stayed unmatched. For the CDR3, the DNA is TGTGCCAGCAGCCTTATGAGCGGGGGCTCCTACAATGAGCAGTTCTTC. It encodes CASSLMSGGSYNEQFF.

Written as DNA, the CDR3 is TGTGCCAGCAGTTTATTTAGGCGGGCCCCCGGGGAAGCTTTCTTT. Translated: CASSLFRRAPGEAFF. The rearrangement links TRBV6-5 to TRBJ1-1, with D unresolved. The CDR3 totals 15 residues. V lost 4 bases and J lost 8, with 20 bases in between. Germline V lookup: CDR1 MNHEY, CDR2 SVGAGI.

This clonotype was recorded at least ten times. This rearrangement joins TRBV5-1 to TRBJ1-1; perhaps TRBD1 as D (6 bases). Trimming stripped 5 bases from V and 2 bases from J, with 10 bases between. The germline CDR1 and CDR2 sequences are SGHRS and YFSETQ. The CDR3 sequence is 13 residues long. Here the CDR3 reads CASSGRGNTEAFF. In DNA form, the CDR3 reads TGCGCCAGCAGTGGCAGGGGCAACACTGAAGCTTTCTTT.

The rearrangement links TRBV20-1 to TRBJ1-2, with D unclear. The V end lost 3 bases, the J end lost 0 bases, and 11 bases lay between the germline ends. CDR3 length: 14 residues. The germline gives CDR1 DFQATT, CDR2 SNEGSKA (reference sequence). The CDR3 here is CSARGSEANYGYTF. The CDR3 nucleotides read TGCAGTGCTAGGGGTAGCGAGGCTAACTATGGCTACACCTTC.

This clonotype was found many times. The rearrangement links TRBV5-1 to TRBJ1-1; D may be TRBD1 (5 bases). V lost 0 bases to trimming and J lost 3 bases, with 12 bases between them. This CDR3 has 15 residues. Germline V gene sequence: CDR1 SGHRS, CDR2 YFSETQ. CDR3 loop: CASSLARTGHTEAFF. DNA of the CDR3: TGCGCCAGCAGCTTGGCCAGGACGGGGCACACTGAAGCTTTCTTT.